This T cell receptor beta chain was recorded in a study of shared clonotypes between healthy human individuals. The CDR3 sequence is 18 residues long. The V end was cut by 1 base, the J end by 2 bases, with 19 bases between. The germline CDR1 and CDR2 sequences are KGHSH and LQKENI. Profiling relied on immunoSEQ multiplex PCR, and the TCRdb table lists in-frame clones only, not all of them. The table lists 800,000 to 1,200,000 clones, 75% to 80% of them singletons. The clonotype originates from a man aged 18 to 29 in good health. Some clones in this sample may be carry-over from other donors' samples. The specimen sequenced was memory CD4+ T cells from PBMCs. Subset indicated: CD45RA-negative fraction. The rearrangement uses TRBV18 and TRBJ2-3; a weak D match, TRBD2 (6 bases). The CDR3 DNA follows: TGTGCCAGCTCACCACTCGTAACGTCTAGCGAATACACAGATACGCAGTATTTT. This codes for CASSPLVTSSEYTDTQYF.